This T cell receptor beta chain emerged from a study of Ad26.COV2.S vaccination and SARS-CoV-2 variants. The CDR3 has 14 residues. Per the germline V gene, CDR1 is SNHLY and CDR2 is FYNNEI. V lost 5 bases to trimming and J lost 4 bases, with 14 bases between them. Sequencing was performed with immunoSEQ multiplex PCR; in TCRdb, only in-frame clones are kept and a portion is missing. The table has approximately 360,000 clones, about four fifths seen once. Treatment given: roughly 20 received Ad26.COV2.S at low or high dose, single or two shots; about 5 received placebo; per-sample allocation not given. Sample collection was performed on day 63 after the first vaccine or placebo injection.

V is TRBV2 and J is TRBJ1-1; D ambiguous. The source material was peripheral blood, sampled in a trial of Ad26.COV2.S vaccine versus placebo. The receptor's source is a person between 18 and 60 years old who received the Ad26.COV2.S COVID-19 vaccine or a placebo. The CDR3 DNA reads TGTGCCAGCAGTTTCGACCTGGAGGCCACTGAAGCTTTCTTT. This encodes CASSFDLEATEAFF.